A single T cell receptor (beta chain) is shown here with its context. This CDR3 spans 13 amino acids. The germline V gene encodes CDR1 ENHRY and CDR2 SYGVKD. Deletions cut 3 bases from V and 1 base from J, with 5 bases between. This sample was included in a study of early T cells in non-severe SARS-CoV-2 infection. TCRdb analysed the 5' RACE reads with MiXCR anew, one entry per CDR3 protein. The table shows some 39,000 distinct CDR3 sequences, with roughly 7% occurring only once. Sequencing used whole blood. The source of this sequence is an adult who was a healthcare worker with PCR-confirmed SARS-CoV-2 infection or an uninfected control (not recorded which). The chain joins TRBV10-3 to TRBJ2-3; no clear D gene. CDR3 sequence (DNA): TGTGCCATCAGTGACCCGGGCACAGATACGCAGTATTTT. This encodes CAISDPGTDTQYF.